The TCR beta chain under discussion was sequenced for a study of a mutant IDH1 vaccine in newly diagnosed glioma. Study details: Of treated patients, approximately 62% were men and roughly 38% women, averaging roughly 40 years.

The time point denotes: week 47, end of study. The investigators gave 300 ug of mutant IDH1 20-mer peptide in each vaccine dose, together with topical imiquimod. Study-level results: Among all patients, vaccine-induced immune responses occurred in around 94%.

The method was immunoSEQ multiplex PCR; TCRdb's version includes in-frame clones alone and lacks a portion of them. The sample shows tens of thousands of clones, around 83% of them seen only once. The ends were cut back, 5 bases at V and 0 bases at J, with 8 bases in the middle. There are 14 residues in the CDR3. The germline V gene encodes CDR1 PRHDT and CDR2 FYEKMQ (reference sequence). The sample holds a few counts of this clone. What it binds is not known. Sequences were derived from PBMCs, sampled from a glioma patient whose treatment included an IDH1 peptide vaccine. The genes are TRBV13 and TRBJ1-3, with a tentative D call TRBD1 (5 bases). This receptor was taken from a man younger than 45 with glioma. DNA of the CDR3: TGTGCCAGCAGCGAACAGGACTCTGGAAACACCATATATTTT. This codes for CASSEQDSGNTIYF.